These 9 T cell receptor beta chains were sequenced from one sample in a study of metastatic and nonmetastatic thyroid tumors. With MiXCR, TCRdb reprocessed the PCR reads. The table shows over 10,000 clones, with around 29% occurring only once. Thyroid surgery took place with no prior treatment in any patient. The sequenced sample was tumor tissue. Receptors were obtained from a male donor with papillary thyroid cancer or a benign thyroid nodule (not recorded which). Some clones in this sample may be carry-over from other donors' samples.

This clone is labeled medium-sized. The V gene is TRBV15, the J gene TRBJ2-1; 9 bases match TRBD1. The CDR3 covers 16 residues. Germline V CDR1 and CDR2: LNHNV, YYDKDF (reference sequence). The J segment lost 8 bases and the V segment lost 0 bases, leaving 8 bases of the junction unmatched. Here the CDR3 reads CATSRDWGQGLDEQFF. The CDR3, as DNA: TGTGCCACCAGCAGAGATTGGGGACAGGGTTTGGATGAGCAGTTCTTC.

This clone was picked up many times. Other DNA sequences in the sample encode the same CDR3. This chain joins TRBV6-1 and TRBJ2-3; perhaps TRBD1 as D (6 bases). Germline V gives CDR1 MNHNS, CDR2 SASEGT. CDR3 length equals 12 residues. Trimming took 2 bases from V and 6 from J, leaving 6 bases between them. The CDR3 nucleotides read TGTGCCAGCAGTGAAAGGGGGGATACGCAGTATTTT. It is translated as CASSERGDTQYF.

In this sample, this clone turned up a few times. This chain links TRBV6-1 with TRBJ1-2; D not resolved. Germline assignment: CDR1 MNHNS and CDR2 SASEGT. Trimming took off 6 bases at V and 8 bases at J, with 13 bases between the two ends. This CDR3 spans 12 amino acids. This chain's CDR3 is CASSRDGRGYTF. The CDR3 bases are TGTGCCAGCAGCCGTGATGGGAGGGGCTACACCTTC.

The gene calls are TRBV5-1 and TRBJ2-7; TRBD2 agrees at 8 bases. This CDR3 has 16 residues. With 0 bases clipped from V and 3 bases from J, the junction kept 8 bases outside the gene matches. Germline V gene lookup returns CDR1 SGHRS and CDR2 YFSETQ. The CDR3 protein is CASSLAGSGVGYEQYF. CDR3 sequence (DNA): TGCGCCAGCAGCTTGGCCGGTAGCGGGGTAGGCTACGAGCAGTACTTC. The full variable domain, with the rest looked up from reference TRBV5-1 and TRBJ2-7, is KAGVTQTPRYLIKTRGQQVTLSCSPISGHRSVSWYQQTPGQGLQFLFEYFSETQRNKGNFPGRFSGRQFSNSRSEMNVSTLELGDSALYLCASSLAGSGVGYEQYFGPGTRLTVT.

V and J are TRBV13 and TRBJ2-2, with 8 bases aligning to TRBD2. This CDR3 contains 19 residues. CDR1 is PRHDT, CDR2 FYEKMQ, per germline (reference sequence). With 5 bases clipped from V and 6 bases from J, the junction kept 20 bases outside the gene matches. The CDR3 loop is CASSQRPRTLGGVAGELFF. In DNA, the CDR3 is TGTGCCAGCAGCCAGCGGCCTCGGACCCTCGGGGGGGTCGCCGGGGAGCTGTTTTTT.

The CDR3 spells CASSQDQGRHYEQYF. CDR3 nucleotide sequence: TGCGCCAGCAGCCAAGATCAGGGCAGGCACTACGAGCAGTACTTC. The rearrangement uses TRBV4-3 and TRBJ2-7; TRBD1 is a possible D gene (5 bases). V lost 0 bases and J lost 3, with 12 bases in between. The CDR3 is made up of 15 amino acids. Germline V gives CDR1 LGHNA, CDR2 YSLEER.

The genes are TRBV28 and TRBJ1-1; no reliable D call. The V end lost 3 bases, the J end lost 3 bases, and 5 bases lay between the germline ends. The CDR3 is 12 amino acids. The germline V gene encodes CDR1 MDHEN and CDR2 SYDVKM. DNA of the CDR3: TGTGCCAGCAGTTTCAGGCACACTGAAGCTTTCTTT. It translates to CASSFRHTEAFF.

The CDR3 reads CASSLANYSPLHF. CDR3 DNA: TGCGCCAGCAGCTTGGCTAACTATTCACCCCTCCACTTT. This rearrangement joins TRBV5-1 to TRBJ1-6, with unresolved D. The CDR3 is made up of 13 amino acids. V gave up 0 bases and J gave up 8 bases, with 6 bases separating them. Germline CDR1 SGHRS, CDR2 YFSETQ.

The CDR3 region is CASIPSTGYGYGYTF. The CDR3 DNA reads TGTGCCAGCATCCCTTCGACAGGATACGGCTATGGCTACACCTTC. The genes are TRBV6-2 or TRBV6-3 and TRBJ1-2; a weak D match, TRBD1 (6 bases). The CDR3 length is 15 residues. CDR1 MNHEY and CDR2 SVGEGT come from the germline V gene. The ends were cut back, 7 bases at V and 4 bases at J, with 19 bases in the middle.